Presented here are 6 T cell receptor beta chains from one specimen sequenced in a study of shared clonotypes between healthy human individuals. Measured with immunoSEQ multiplex PCR; TCRdb has only the in-frame clones, and not every one. The sample carries around 1.9 million clones, around 95% recorded once. CD8 cells regarded as naive lacked CD45RO, were positively chosen for CCR7, and omitted terminally differentiated effector memory CD45RA+ cells. The sample consisted of naive CD8+ T cells from PBMCs. The receptors were gathered from a man aged 18-30 years in good health. Some clones in this sample may be carry-over from other donors' samples.

A remark on this clone: A junction boundary mismatches the germline segment, possibly from a read error. The V and J genes are TRBV7-6 and TRBJ2-5, with a tentative D call TRBD2 (5 bases). CDR3 size: 11 residues. CDR1 is SGHVS and CDR2 is FNYEAQ in the germline V gene. The CDR3 reads CASSLERVTDF. In DNA, the CDR3 is TGTGCCAGCAGCTTAGAGAGGGTCACGGACTTC.

The J gene is TRBJ2-2, the V gene TRBV9; 12 bases align to TRBD2. V was pared by 2 bases and J by 5 bases, with 4 bases of the junction left unmatched. CDR1 and CDR2 from the germline V gene are SGDLS and YYNGEE. This CDR3 region has 16 residues. This CDR3 reads CASSVRLAGGTGELFF. CDR3 coding DNA: TGTGCCAGCAGCGTTAGGCTAGCGGGAGGGACCGGGGAGCTGTTTTTT.

V usage is TRBV21-1 and J usage is TRBJ2-3; the table's D call of TRBD2 was not tested on the DNA. TRBV21-1 is a recognized pseudogene. CDR3 length: 17 amino acids. DNA for the CDR3: TGTGCCAGCCGAAAGAAGGACCCGGGACTAACCACAGATACGCAGTATTTT. Translation: CASRKKDPGLTTDTQYF.

In its sample, this clone was seen once. The V call is TRBV28, the J call TRBJ2-1, with 8 bases that match TRBD2. Unmatched junction bases numbered 7, after V lost 5 bases and J lost 7 bases. The CDR3 is 14 amino acids. Germline-derived CDR1 and CDR2 are MDHEN and SYDVKM. CDR3 in DNA: TGTGCCAGCAGTGGTCTAGCGGGCCTAAATGAGCAGTTCTTC. Translating it yields CASSGLAGLNEQFF.

On this clone: A much larger clonotype is one base distant, so this may be a read error. The same CDR3 is also encoded by other DNA sequences in this sample. The V and J genes are TRBV11-2 and TRBJ1-5, with unresolved D. Germline lookup yields CDR1 SGHAT and CDR2 FQNNGV. CDR3 size: 12 residues. The V gene lost 1 base and the J gene lost 5 bases, with 3 bases spanning the gap. The CDR3 protein is CASSLGDQPQHF. DNA for the CDR3: TGTGCCAGCAGCTTAGGCGATCAGCCCCAGCATTTT. Filled out from reference TRBV11-2 and TRBJ1-5, the complete variable domain reads EAGVAQSPRYKIIEKRQSVAFWCNPISGHATLYWYQQILGQGPKLLIQFQNNGVVDDSQLPKDRFSAERLKGVDSTLKIQPAKLEDSAVYLCASSLGDQPQHFGDGTRLSIL.

This chain uses TRBV25-1 with TRBJ2-7, with D possibly TRBD1 on 6 matching bases. This CDR3 spans 18 amino acids. Trimming took off 5 bases at V and 0 bases at J, with 23 bases between the two ends. From germline, CDR1 is MGHDK and CDR2 SYGVNS. CDR3 nucleotides: TGTGCCAGCAGTCCCCAGAGACAGGATCACCAAAGCTCCTACGAGCAGTACTTC. This sequence encodes CASSPQRQDHQSSYEQYF.